This is a list of T cell receptor beta chains from one sample in a study of a mutant IDH1 vaccine in newly diagnosed glioma. Sequenced by immunoSEQ multiplex PCR; TCRdb stores in-frame clones only, minus some. This sample has approximately 50,000 clones, with 86% found just once. No antigen has been assigned to these receptors. The material sequenced was PBMCs, taken from a glioma patient whose treatment included an IDH1 peptide vaccine. The receptors shown here come from a man between 40 and 49 years old with glioma. The CDR3 runs from the conserved cysteine through the conserved F or W. The D gene is left open where the match is weak. Size tells how often a clone was seen (once, few, many) or the class of an expanded clone, and some rows leave it out.

D gene: TRBD1; clone size: NA; J gene: TRBJ2-5; V gene: TRBV11-2; CDR3 DNA: TGTGCCAGCAGCCCTGACAGGGGGTTTGAGACCCAGTACTTC; CDR3 protein: CASSPDRGFETQYF
D gene: NA; clone size: NA; J gene: TRBJ2-2; V gene: TRBV4-2; CDR3 DNA: TGTGCCAGCAGCCAAGCTGTAGGAGGTGGGAACACCGGGGAGCTGTTTTTT; CDR3 protein: CASSQAVGGGNTGELFF
D gene: NA; clone size: NA; J gene: TRBJ1-3; V gene: TRBV14; CDR3 DNA: TGTGCCAGCAGCCAAGCGGCGGTCGCTGGAAACACCATATATTTT; CDR3 protein: CASSQAAVAGNTIYF
D gene: NA; clone size: NA; J gene: TRBJ2-7; V gene: TRBV29-1; CDR3 DNA: TGCAGCGTTGTTGAGGGCTCCTACGAGCAGTACTTC; CDR3 protein: CSVVEGSYEQYF
D gene: NA; clone size: NA; J gene: TRBJ2-3; V gene: TRBV29-1; CDR3 DNA: TGCAGCGTTGAAGATCCAAGGGCAGCAGATACGCAGTATTTT; CDR3 protein: CSVEDPRAADTQYF
D gene: NA; clone size: once; J gene: TRBJ2-3; V gene: TRBV6-5; CDR3 DNA: TGTGCCAGCAGTTCGCCGTTGGGAGATACGCAGTATTTT; CDR3 protein: CASSSPLGDTQYF
D gene: NA; clone size: NA; J gene: TRBJ2-1; V gene: TRBV7-8; CDR3 DNA: TGTGCCAGCAGCTTTCAGAGCTCCTACAATGAGCAGTTCTTC; CDR3 protein: CASSFQSSYNEQFF
D gene: NA; clone size: NA; J gene: TRBJ2-5; V gene: TRBV7-2; CDR3 DNA: TGTGCCAGCAGCGTCCAAGCAGGGTCGGAGACCCAGTACTTC; CDR3 protein: CASSVQAGSETQYF
D gene: TRBD2; clone size: once; J gene: TRBJ2-3; V gene: TRBV4-1; CDR3 DNA: TGCGCCAGCAGCCGGGGCCTCGGGGGGAGGGGCACAGATACGCAGTATTTT; CDR3 protein: CASSRGLGGRGTDTQYF
D gene: TRBD2; clone size: NA; J gene: TRBJ2-1; V gene: TRBV7-9; CDR3 DNA: TGTGCCAGCAGCATGACTAGCGGGAGGGGCGATGAGCAGTTCTTC; CDR3 protein: CASSMTSGRGDEQFF
D gene: TRBD1; clone size: NA; J gene: TRBJ1-1; V gene: TRBV27; CDR3 DNA: TGTGCCAGCAGTTTGGCGGACAGGGTTTACACTGAAGCTTTCTTT; CDR3 protein: CASSLADRVYTEAFF
D gene: TRBD1; clone size: once; J gene: TRBJ1-5; V gene: TRBV7-9; CDR3 DNA: TGTGCCAGCAGCTCCTCGACAGGGACGTTCAATCAGCCCCAGCATTTT; CDR3 protein: CASSSSTGTFNQPQHF
D gene: NA; clone size: NA; J gene: TRBJ2-2; V gene: TRBV11-3; CDR3 DNA: TGTGCCAGCAGCTTAGGGACCCCTAACAGGGAGCTGTTTTTT; CDR3 protein: CASSLGTPNRELFF
D gene: TRBD1; clone size: NA; J gene: TRBJ1-4; V gene: TRBV10-3; CDR3 DNA: TGTGCCATCAGTGAGATAATACAGGGGAATGAAAAACTGTTTTTT; CDR3 protein: CAISEIIQGNEKLFF
D gene: TRBD2; clone size: NA; J gene: TRBJ2-7; V gene: TRBV10-3; CDR3 DNA: TGTGCCATCAGTGGGCTAGCGGGAGTTTACGAGCAGTACTTC; CDR3 protein: CAISGLAGVYEQYF
D gene: NA; clone size: NA; J gene: TRBJ2-4; V gene: TRBV9; CDR3 DNA: TGTGCCAGCAGCGAGCGTGTGGGGGGCTATGACAAAAACATTCAGTACTTC; CDR3 protein: CASSERVGGYDKNIQYF
D gene: TRBD2; clone size: NA; J gene: TRBJ2-5; V gene: TRBV18; CDR3 DNA: TGTGCCAGCTCACCAAGATTGCGGGAGGGCCGAGAGACCCAGTACTTC; CDR3 protein: CASSPRLREGRETQYF
D gene: TRBD1; clone size: NA; J gene: TRBJ1-1; V gene: TRBV18; CDR3 DNA: TGTGCCAGCTCACGTTCCCGGGACAGCGCTGTGAACACTGAAGCTTTCTTT; CDR3 protein: CASSRSRDSAVNTEAFF
D gene: TRBD2; clone size: NA; J gene: TRBJ2-7; V gene: TRBV6-6; CDR3 DNA: TGTGCCAGCAGTAAGACTAGCGGGACATCCTACGAGCAGTACTTC; CDR3 protein: CASSKTSGTSYEQYF
D gene: NA; clone size: NA; J gene: TRBJ2-7; V gene: TRBV6-6; CDR3 DNA: TGTGCCAGCGCCCTTTGGGATCTTGGTAGCGAGCAGTACTTC; CDR3 protein: CASALWDLGSEQYF
D gene: NA; clone size: NA; J gene: TRBJ2-6; V gene: TRBV6-5; CDR3 DNA: TGTGCCAGCAGTTACTCGCAGTCATCTGGGGCCAACGTCCTGACTTTC; CDR3 protein: CASSYSQSSGANVLTF
D gene: NA; clone size: NA; J gene: TRBJ1-2; V gene: TRBV5-4; CDR3 DNA: TGTGCCAGCAGCTTGAGGACATCGGGGGCCGTCGGCTACACCTTC; CDR3 protein: CASSLRTSGAVGYTF
D gene: TRBD2; clone size: NA; J gene: TRBJ2-1; V gene: TRBV4-2; CDR3 DNA: TGTGCCAGCAGCTCCAGACTAGCAGTCTACAATGAGCAGTTCTTC; CDR3 protein: CASSSRLAVYNEQFF
D gene: NA; clone size: NA; J gene: TRBJ1-1; V gene: TRBV7-3; CDR3 DNA: TGTGCCAGCAGCGTCCAGGGGAACACTGAAGCTTTCTTT; CDR3 protein: CASSVQGNTEAFF
D gene: NA; clone size: NA; J gene: TRBJ2-3; V gene: TRBV27; CDR3 DNA: TGTGCCAGCAGTTTATTAGCGGCCCTAGATACGCAGTATTTT; CDR3 protein: CASSLLAALDTQYF
D gene: NA; clone size: NA; J gene: TRBJ2-1; V gene: TRBV6-6; CDR3 DNA: TGTGCCAGCACGGGACTCCTCAATGAGCAGTTCTTC; CDR3 protein: CASTGLLNEQFF
D gene: NA; clone size: NA; J gene: TRBJ1-5; V gene: TRBV4-3; CDR3 DNA: TGCGCCAGCAGCCAAGATTGGCGTAGCAATCAGCCCCAGCATTTT; CDR3 protein: CASSQDWRSNQPQHF
D gene: TRBD2; clone size: NA; J gene: TRBJ2-1; V gene: TRBV6-5; CDR3 DNA: TGTGCCAGCAGCCTGCTAGCGGGAGGATGGAATGAGCAGTTCTTC; CDR3 protein: CASSLLAGGWNEQFF
D gene: NA; clone size: NA; J gene: TRBJ2-3; V gene: TRBV6-6; CDR3 DNA: TGTGCCAGCAGTTCCGACAGAGATACGCAGTATTTT; CDR3 protein: CASSSDRDTQYF
D gene: NA; clone size: NA; J gene: TRBJ1-1; V gene: TRBV4-3; CDR3 DNA: TGCGCCAGCAGCCAGAGGATGAACACTGAAGCTTTCTTT; CDR3 protein: CASSQRMNTEAFF
D gene: NA; clone size: NA; J gene: TRBJ2-2; V gene: TRBV2; CDR3 DNA: TGTGCCAGCGTAGAGGGGCTGACCGGGGAGCTGTTTTTT; CDR3 protein: CASVEGLTGELFF
D gene: NA; clone size: NA; J gene: TRBJ1-2; V gene: TRBV5-8; CDR3 DNA: TGTGCCAGCAGCTTGGGGGATGACTATGGCTACACCTTC; CDR3 protein: CASSLGDDYGYTF
D gene: NA; clone size: NA; J gene: TRBJ2-7; V gene: TRBV20-1; CDR3 DNA: TGCAGTGCTAGGGCTGACTACGAGCAGTACTTC; CDR3 protein: CSARADYEQYF
D gene: NA; clone size: NA; J gene: TRBJ2-5; V gene: TRBV5-6; CDR3 DNA: TGTGCCAGCAGCTTGGCGTGGTCCGGGGACGGGGAGACCCAGTACTTC; CDR3 protein: CASSLAWSGDGETQYF
D gene: NA; clone size: medium-sized; J gene: TRBJ1-5; V gene: TRBV5-1; CDR3 DNA: TGCGCCAGCAGCTTGGAAGGGGTGAGCAATCAGCCCCAGCATTTT; CDR3 protein: CASSLEGVSNQPQHF
D gene: NA; clone size: NA; J gene: TRBJ2-5; V gene: TRBV7-2; CDR3 DNA: TGTGCCAGCAGCCACGGATCCCCGCGCCAAGAGACCCAGTACTTC; CDR3 protein: CASSHGSPRQETQYF
D gene: NA; clone size: NA; J gene: TRBJ1-3; V gene: TRBV7-9; CDR3 DNA: TGTGCCAGCAGCCCCGACGGGGGTGGAAACACCATATATTTT; CDR3 protein: CASSPDGGGNTIYF
D gene: NA; clone size: NA; J gene: TRBJ2-3; V gene: TRBV7-2; CDR3 DNA: TGTGCCAGCAGCTTCCGGGGTGCAGATACGCAGTATTTT; CDR3 protein: CASSFRGADTQYF
D gene: NA; clone size: NA; J gene: TRBJ1-1; V gene: TRBV5-4; CDR3 DNA: TGTGCCAGCAGCTTGGATACCGCGGTCACTAACACTGAAGCTTTCTTT; CDR3 protein: CASSLDTAVTNTEAFF
D gene: TRBD1; clone size: NA; J gene: TRBJ2-1; V gene: TRBV10-3; CDR3 DNA: TGTGCCATCGGCTCCGCGGCAGGGGGCGTGAATGAGCAGTTCTTC; CDR3 protein: CAIGSAAGGVNEQFF
D gene: TRBD2; clone size: NA; J gene: TRBJ2-3; V gene: TRBV4-3; CDR3 DNA: TGCGCCAGCAGCCTCCAGCGGGAGGGGGATACGCAGTATTTT; CDR3 protein: CASSLQREGDTQYF
D gene: NA; clone size: medium-sized; J gene: TRBJ1-2; V gene: TRBV7-9; CDR3 DNA: TGTGCCAGCAGCAGACCCGGGACAACTCATGGCTACACCTTC; CDR3 protein: CASSRPGTTHGYTF
D gene: NA; clone size: NA; J gene: TRBJ1-5; V gene: TRBV7-2; CDR3 DNA: TGTGCCAGCAGCTTTTCGTATTCTGGCAATCAGCCCCAGCATTTT; CDR3 protein: CASSFSYSGNQPQHF
D gene: TRBD2; clone size: NA; J gene: TRBJ2-5; V gene: TRBV5-4; CDR3 DNA: TGTGCCAGCAGCCCCGGACTAGCGGGACAAGAGACCCAGTACTTC; CDR3 protein: CASSPGLAGQETQYF
D gene: NA; clone size: NA; J gene: TRBJ2-5; V gene: TRBV14; CDR3 DNA: TGTGCCAGCAGCCAAGATTATGGAAGCCGGGAGACCCAGTACTTC; CDR3 protein: CASSQDYGSRETQYF
D gene: NA; clone size: NA; J gene: TRBJ1-1; V gene: TRBV27; CDR3 DNA: TGTGCCAGCAGGTCAGGGGTGGACCTCGTGCGCGAAGCTTTCTTT; CDR3 protein: CASRSGVDLVREAFF
D gene: TRBD2; clone size: NA; J gene: TRBJ2-3; V gene: TRBV4-3; CDR3 DNA: TGCGCCAGCAGGTCAAGTAGAGCGGGAGACTCTTCGTCAGATACGCAGTATTTT; CDR3 protein: CASRSSRAGDSSSDTQYF
D gene: NA; clone size: once; J gene: TRBJ2-1; V gene: TRBV9; CDR3 DNA: TGTGCCAGCAGCCCCAGTGAGCCGCGTGAGCAGTTCTTC; CDR3 protein: CASSPSEPREQFF
D gene: NA; clone size: NA; J gene: TRBJ1-2; V gene: TRBV5-1; CDR3 DNA: TGCGCCAGCAGCTTACATGCAGGGGTGGGCTATGGCTACACCTTC; CDR3 protein: CASSLHAGVGYGYTF
D gene: NA; clone size: once; J gene: TRBJ2-1; V gene: TRBV6-5; CDR3 DNA: TGTGCCACTATATCCTCCTACAATGAGCAGTTCTTC; CDR3 protein: CATISSYNEQFF
D gene: TRBD2; clone size: NA; J gene: TRBJ2-7; V gene: TRBV27; CDR3 DNA: TGTGCCAGCAGTCGGACTAGCGGGACCTCCTACGAGCAGTACTTC; CDR3 protein: CASSRTSGTSYEQYF
D gene: TRBD1; clone size: few; J gene: TRBJ1-4; V gene: TRBV6-1; CDR3 DNA: TGTGCCAGCAGTAGAGACAGGGATGAAAAACTGTTTTTT; CDR3 protein: CASSRDRDEKLFF
D gene: NA; clone size: NA; J gene: TRBJ1-2; V gene: TRBV9; CDR3 DNA: TGTGCCAGCAGCGCCAATGGAGCCTACGGCTACACCTTC; CDR3 protein: CASSANGAYGYTF
D gene: NA; clone size: NA; J gene: TRBJ2-2; V gene: TRBV5-4; CDR3 DNA: TGTGCCAGCAGCTATCGGACGGCGAACACCGGGGAGCTGTTTTTT; CDR3 protein: CASSYRTANTGELFF
D gene: NA; clone size: once; J gene: TRBJ1-5; V gene: TRBV5-8; CDR3 DNA: TGTGCCAGCAGCCTACCTTTCGGGGTCAGGGGTCAGCCCCAGCATTTT; CDR3 protein: CASSLPFGVRGQPQHF
D gene: TRBD2; clone size: NA; J gene: TRBJ2-1; V gene: TRBV4-3; CDR3 DNA: TGCGCCAGCAGCCCCAGGGGGGCAGCTAATATAGCGGGAGGAGACAATGAGCAGTTCTTC; CDR3 protein: CASSPRGAANIAGGDNEQFF
D gene: TRBD2; clone size: NA; J gene: TRBJ2-1; V gene: TRBV19; CDR3 DNA: TGTGCCAGTAGGACCGGGACTAGCGGCTACAATGAGCAGTTCTTC; CDR3 protein: CASRTGTSGYNEQFF
D gene: NA; clone size: once; J gene: TRBJ1-5; V gene: TRBV19; CDR3 DNA: TGTGCCAGTAGTAACCCCTTAGGGGCCCTTGGGGGCAATCAGCCCCAGCATTTT; CDR3 protein: CASSNPLGALGGNQPQHF